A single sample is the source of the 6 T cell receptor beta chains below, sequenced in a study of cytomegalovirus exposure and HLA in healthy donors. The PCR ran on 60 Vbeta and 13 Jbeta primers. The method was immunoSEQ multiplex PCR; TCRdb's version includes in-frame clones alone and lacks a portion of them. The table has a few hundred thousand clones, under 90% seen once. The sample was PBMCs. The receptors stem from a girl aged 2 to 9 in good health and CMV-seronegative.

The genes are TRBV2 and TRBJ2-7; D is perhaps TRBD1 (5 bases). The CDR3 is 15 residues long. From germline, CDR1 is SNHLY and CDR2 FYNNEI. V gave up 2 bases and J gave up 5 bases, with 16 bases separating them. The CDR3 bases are TGTGCCAGCAGTGAAACGGCCAGGGTACGGGACGAGCAGTACTTC. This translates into CASSETARVRDEQYF. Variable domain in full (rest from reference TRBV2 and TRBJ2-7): EPEVTQTPSHQVTQMGQEVILRCVPISNHLYFYWYRQILGQKVEFLVSFYNNEISEKSEIFDDQFSVERPDGSNFTLKIRSTKLEDSAMYFCASSETARVRDEQYFGPGTRLTVT.

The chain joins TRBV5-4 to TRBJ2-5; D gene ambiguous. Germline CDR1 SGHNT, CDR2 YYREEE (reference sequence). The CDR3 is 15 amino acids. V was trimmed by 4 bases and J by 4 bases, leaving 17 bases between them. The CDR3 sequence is CASSIEQFSGETQYF. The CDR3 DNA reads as TGTGCCAGCAGCATAGAACAGTTCTCAGGAGAGACCCAGTACTTC.

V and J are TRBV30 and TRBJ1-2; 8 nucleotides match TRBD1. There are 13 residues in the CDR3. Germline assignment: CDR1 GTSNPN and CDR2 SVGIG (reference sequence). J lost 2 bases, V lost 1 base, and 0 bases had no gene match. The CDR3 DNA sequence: TGTGCCTGGAGTGGACAGGGGAACTATGGCTACACCTTC. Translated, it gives CAWSGQGNYGYTF.

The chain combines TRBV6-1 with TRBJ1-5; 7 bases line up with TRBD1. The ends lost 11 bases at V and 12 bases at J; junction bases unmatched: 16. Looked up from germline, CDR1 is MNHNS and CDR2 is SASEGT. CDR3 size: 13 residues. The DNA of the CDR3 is TGTGCCGCGAGGGGGCCTGGGGCCAGGGACCAGCATTTT. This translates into CAARGPGARDQHF.

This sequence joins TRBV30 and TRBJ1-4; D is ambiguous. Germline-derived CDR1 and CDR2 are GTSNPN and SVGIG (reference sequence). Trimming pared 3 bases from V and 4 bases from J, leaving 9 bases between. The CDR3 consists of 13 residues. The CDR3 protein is CAWSRRINEKLFF. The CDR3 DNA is TGTGCCTGGAGCCGCAGGATTAATGAAAAACTGTTTTTT.

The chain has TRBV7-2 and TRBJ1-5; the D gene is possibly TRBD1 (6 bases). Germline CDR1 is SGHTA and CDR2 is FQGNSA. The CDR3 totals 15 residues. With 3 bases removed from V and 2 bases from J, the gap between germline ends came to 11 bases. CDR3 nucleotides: TGTGCCAGCAGCTTCAGGGGTGAGGGCAATCAGCCCCAGCATTTT. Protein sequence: CASSFRGEGNQPQHF.